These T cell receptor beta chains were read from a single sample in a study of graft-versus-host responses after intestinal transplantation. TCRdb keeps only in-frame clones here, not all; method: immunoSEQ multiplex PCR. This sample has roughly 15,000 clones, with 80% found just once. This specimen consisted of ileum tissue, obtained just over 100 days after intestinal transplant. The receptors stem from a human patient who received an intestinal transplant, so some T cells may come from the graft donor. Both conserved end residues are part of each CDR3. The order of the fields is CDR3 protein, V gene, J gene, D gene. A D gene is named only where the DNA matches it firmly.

cdr3_aa: CASTQKVTQGAEQYF
v_call: TRBV2
j_call: TRBJ2-7
d_call: TRBD1

cdr3_aa: CASSNPGLAGGRNEQFF
v_call: TRBV21-1
j_call: TRBJ2-1
d_call: -

cdr3_aa: CASSSFLQGGSYEQYF
v_call: TRBV5-1
j_call: TRBJ2-7
d_call: -

cdr3_aa: CASSPWDAGHNEQFF
v_call: TRBV7-3
j_call: TRBJ2-1
d_call: -

cdr3_aa: CASSLDQRGETQYF
v_call: TRBV11-2
j_call: TRBJ2-5
d_call: -

cdr3_aa: CASSLARAGYQNTEAFF
v_call: TRBV7-9
j_call: TRBJ1-1
d_call: -

cdr3_aa: CASSWLAGGPWFYEQYF
v_call: TRBV28
j_call: TRBJ2-7
d_call: TRBD2

cdr3_aa: CASSLTSAYEQYF
v_call: TRBV5-1
j_call: TRBJ2-7
d_call: TRBD2

cdr3_aa: CASSELNQPQHF
v_call: TRBV10-2
j_call: TRBJ1-5
d_call: -

cdr3_aa: CASSQDLWDEQYF
v_call: TRBV4-3
j_call: TRBJ2-7
d_call: -

cdr3_aa: CASSRDGPEQYF
v_call: TRBV4-2
j_call: TRBJ2-5
d_call: -

cdr3_aa: CASSWSRVTEAFF
v_call: TRBV7-2
j_call: TRBJ1-1
d_call: -

cdr3_aa: CASSKDRMNTEAFF
v_call: TRBV19
j_call: TRBJ1-1
d_call: -

cdr3_aa: CASSQDLGGHQPQHF
v_call: TRBV4-1
j_call: TRBJ1-5
d_call: -

cdr3_aa: CAWGRIGANQPQHF
v_call: TRBV30
j_call: TRBJ1-5
d_call: -

cdr3_aa: CASSPTRDRRYEQYF
v_call: TRBV28
j_call: TRBJ2-7
d_call: -

cdr3_aa: CAWSKGASTDTQYF
v_call: TRBV30
j_call: TRBJ2-3
d_call: TRBD1

cdr3_aa: CASSLIAGQKGNF
v_call: TRBV7-3
j_call: TRBJ1-1
d_call: -

cdr3_aa: CASRQAGDYGYTF
v_call: TRBV10-2
j_call: TRBJ1-2
d_call: -

cdr3_aa: CASSQGASGHYEQYF
v_call: TRBV4-1
j_call: TRBJ2-7
d_call: TRBD2

cdr3_aa: CASSLGALYEQFF
v_call: TRBV27
j_call: TRBJ2-1
d_call: -

cdr3_aa: CASSLEGTGGPYEQYF
v_call: TRBV7-2
j_call: -
d_call: TRBD2

cdr3_aa: CASSRHGIANEKLFF
v_call: TRBV18
j_call: TRBJ1-4
d_call: -

cdr3_aa: CASSLTQDDSGNTIYF
v_call: TRBV21-1
j_call: TRBJ1-3
d_call: -

cdr3_aa: CACSLVRLTVNYGNTF
v_call: TRBV11-2
j_call: TRBJ1-2
d_call: -

cdr3_aa: CASIFTGALNQPQHF
v_call: TRBV19
j_call: TRBJ1-5
d_call: -

cdr3_aa: CASSLSGNTGELFF
v_call: TRBV27
j_call: TRBJ2-2
d_call: -

cdr3_aa: CASSRLAGTNTGELFF
v_call: TRBV7-6
j_call: TRBJ2-2
d_call: TRBD2

cdr3_aa: CAWSVGDLNQPQHF
v_call: TRBV30
j_call: TRBJ1-5
d_call: -

cdr3_aa: CASSFGQGGYGYTF
v_call: TRBV27
j_call: TRBJ1-2
d_call: TRBD1

cdr3_aa: CASSVVGKGTQYF
v_call: TRBV9
j_call: TRBJ2-5
d_call: -

cdr3_aa: CASSQGTASGLLGEQYF
v_call: TRBV7-6
j_call: TRBJ2-7
d_call: -

cdr3_aa: CASSIYRGLGNTGELFF
v_call: TRBV7-6
j_call: TRBJ2-2
d_call: TRBD1

cdr3_aa: CASSGAGASYNEQFF
v_call: TRBV9
j_call: TRBJ2-1
d_call: -

cdr3_aa: CASSPQISYEQYF
v_call: TRBV18
j_call: TRBJ2-7
d_call: -

cdr3_aa: CSVGKYSNQPQHF
v_call: TRBV29-1
j_call: TRBJ1-5
d_call: -

cdr3_aa: CASSLRGAGLLVETQYF
v_call: TRBV7-2
j_call: TRBJ2-5
d_call: -

cdr3_aa: CASSLVRYVITMRNEQFF
v_call: TRBV7-3
j_call: TRBJ2-1
d_call: -

cdr3_aa: CATSRGVAVSYEQYF
v_call: TRBV15
j_call: -
d_call: -

cdr3_aa: CASSLVPREGTGELFF
v_call: TRBV5-1
j_call: TRBJ2-2
d_call: TRBD2

cdr3_aa: CASSQDRRGGRVPYGYTF
v_call: TRBV4-1
j_call: TRBJ1-2
d_call: -

cdr3_aa: CASSLATGAYNEQFF
v_call: TRBV5-8
j_call: TRBJ2-1
d_call: TRBD1

cdr3_aa: CASSPYLLAGDPTDTQYF
v_call: TRBV7-2
j_call: TRBJ2-3
d_call: TRBD2

cdr3_aa: CASSQGLVFNTGELFF
v_call: TRBV4-1
j_call: TRBJ2-2
d_call: TRBD2

cdr3_aa: CASSMGQGYEQYF
v_call: TRBV19
j_call: TRBJ2-7
d_call: TRBD1

cdr3_aa: CASSLVPREGTGELFF
v_call: TRBV5-1
j_call: TRBJ2-2
d_call: TRBD2

cdr3_aa: CAITETGGDSYEQYF
v_call: TRBV10-3
j_call: TRBJ2-7
d_call: TRBD1